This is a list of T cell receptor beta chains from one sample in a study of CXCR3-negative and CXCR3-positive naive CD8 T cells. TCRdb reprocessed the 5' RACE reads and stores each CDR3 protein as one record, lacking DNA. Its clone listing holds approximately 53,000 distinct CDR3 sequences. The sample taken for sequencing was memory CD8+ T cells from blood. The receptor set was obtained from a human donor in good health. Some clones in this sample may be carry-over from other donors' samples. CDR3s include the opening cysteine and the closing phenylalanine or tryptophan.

CDR3aa: CASSLRVGEGGAHNEQFF
v_gene: TRBV7-3
j_gene: TRBJ2-1

CDR3aa: CASSPTFGELNTEAFF
v_gene: TRBV18
j_gene: TRBJ1-1

CDR3aa: CSVEVDPGELFF
v_gene: TRBV29-1
j_gene: TRBJ2-2

CDR3aa: CSARDRGEAQPQHF
v_gene: TRBV20-1
j_gene: TRBJ1-5

CDR3aa: CASITEGTEAFF
v_gene: TRBV13
j_gene: TRBJ1-1

CDR3aa: CSVEERDRESYEQYF
v_gene: TRBV29-1
j_gene: TRBJ2-7

CDR3aa: CASSFARTYNEQFF
v_gene: TRBV5-4
j_gene: TRBJ2-1

CDR3aa: CSARDVADYEQYF
v_gene: TRBV20-1
j_gene: TRBJ2-7

CDR3aa: CSVEYDVSYNEQFF
v_gene: TRBV29-1
j_gene: TRBJ2-1

CDR3aa: CASSLEGVGETQYF
v_gene: TRBV6-5
j_gene: TRBJ2-5

CDR3aa: CASSLRGSENHGYTF
v_gene: TRBV7-9
j_gene: TRBJ1-2

CDR3aa: CASTLGVGNQPQHF
v_gene: TRBV12-3/TRBV12-4
j_gene: TRBJ1-5

CDR3aa: CSVADSYEQYF
v_gene: TRBV29-1
j_gene: TRBJ2-7

CDR3aa: CASSLDVSSYNEQFF
v_gene: TRBV5-1
j_gene: TRBJ2-1

CDR3aa: CASSQDKGPTYEQYF
v_gene: TRBV4-1
j_gene: TRBJ2-7

CDR3aa: CASSPGGQGGQPQHF
v_gene: TRBV4-1
j_gene: TRBJ1-5

CDR3aa: CASSYSTVSEAFF
v_gene: TRBV6-5
j_gene: TRBJ1-1

CDR3aa: CSVDAGVEQYF
v_gene: TRBV29-1
j_gene: TRBJ2-7

CDR3aa: CASSKGGDPEQYF
v_gene: TRBV21-1
j_gene: TRBJ2-7

CDR3aa: CAWSTGVSADTQYF
v_gene: TRBV30
j_gene: TRBJ2-3

CDR3aa: CSARVLLNTEAFF
v_gene: TRBV20-1
j_gene: TRBJ1-1

CDR3aa: CASSSRVGQGAYEQYF
v_gene: TRBV7-9
j_gene: TRBJ2-7

CDR3aa: CSAEALAGGDTQYF
v_gene: TRBV20-1
j_gene: TRBJ2-3

CDR3aa: CASSQEGRAGGSDTQYF
v_gene: TRBV3-1
j_gene: TRBJ2-3

CDR3aa: CSVDGAPEQYF
v_gene: TRBV29-1
j_gene: TRBJ2-7

CDR3aa: CSAGQAGAPSYNEQFF
v_gene: TRBV29-1
j_gene: TRBJ2-1

CDR3aa: CASRRHSGANVLTF
v_gene: TRBV5-1
j_gene: TRBJ2-6

CDR3aa: CASSIPTWNTEAFF
v_gene: TRBV21-1
j_gene: TRBJ1-1

CDR3aa: CASIGVSTDTQYF
v_gene: TRBV12-3/TRBV12-4
j_gene: TRBJ2-3

CDR3aa: CASSAQRGEQETQYF
v_gene: TRBV5-1
j_gene: TRBJ2-5

CDR3aa: CASSQDLPDSGNTIYF
v_gene: TRBV4-2
j_gene: TRBJ1-3

CDR3aa: CASRRGTGTEAFF
v_gene: TRBV25-1
j_gene: TRBJ1-1

CDR3aa: CASSLAHRVANEKLFF
v_gene: TRBV7-9
j_gene: TRBJ1-4

CDR3aa: CSARDYGSGELFF
v_gene: TRBV20-1
j_gene: TRBJ2-2

CDR3aa: CASSFGLYGYTF
v_gene: TRBV12-3/TRBV12-4
j_gene: TRBJ1-2

CDR3aa: CSAEVVYEQYF
v_gene: TRBV20-1
j_gene: TRBJ2-7

CDR3aa: CSARDGPLEQYF
v_gene: TRBV29-1
j_gene: TRBJ2-7

CDR3aa: CASTVRASGTNTGELFF
v_gene: TRBV2
j_gene: TRBJ2-2

CDR3aa: CASSVGRNTEAFF
v_gene: TRBV7-9
j_gene: TRBJ1-1

CDR3aa: CASSYDRYFEQYF
v_gene: TRBV27
j_gene: TRBJ2-7

CDR3aa: CSAGRGDYTEAFF
v_gene: TRBV20-1
j_gene: TRBJ1-1

CDR3aa: CSVEQKGETQYF
v_gene: TRBV29-1
j_gene: TRBJ2-5

CDR3aa: CADSGGTSGYEQYF
v_gene: TRBV2
j_gene: TRBJ2-7

CDR3aa: CASSSGQHNEQFF
v_gene: TRBV6-1
j_gene: TRBJ2-1

CDR3aa: CASSLDQASGNTIYF
v_gene: TRBV28
j_gene: TRBJ1-3

CDR3aa: CASSPRPPSSYNEQFF
v_gene: TRBV27
j_gene: TRBJ2-1

CDR3aa: CASSYSMGERVTEAFF
v_gene: TRBV6-5
j_gene: TRBJ1-1

CDR3aa: CSARDLSLEVDTQYF
v_gene: TRBV20-1
j_gene: TRBJ2-3

CDR3aa: CASSLALGVSSYEQYF
v_gene: TRBV12-3/TRBV12-4
j_gene: TRBJ2-7

CDR3aa: CSVESRDREYEQYF
v_gene: TRBV29-1
j_gene: TRBJ2-7